This T cell receptor (beta chain) was captured by sequencing in a study of T cell changes during pregnancy in multiple sclerosis. The length of the CDR3 is 16 residues. Germline V gene lookup returns CDR1 SGDLS and CDR2 YYNGEE. V was shortened by 4 bases and J by 8 bases, with 19 bases between the two germline ends. This table comes from immunoSEQ multiplex PCR, and its TCRdb copy is limited to in-frame clones, with some not included. The data contain some 97,000 clones, 94% of them singletons. J is TRBJ2-6 and V is TRBV9; weak D call: TRBD2 (5 bases). Sequencing used peripheral blood, obtained before pregnancy. The clonotype was recovered from a female donor with multiple sclerosis, enrolled in a pregnancy study. In DNA, the CDR3 is TGTGCCAGCAGCCCAAAAGAGGGCAGGTCGACCAACGTCCTGACTTTC. It encodes CASSPKEGRSTNVLTF.